This TCR beta chain emerged from a study of early T cells in non-severe SARS-CoV-2 infection. Study as a whole: Investigators sequenced bulk RNA drawn from unsorted whole blood, and chains remained unpaired. Study-wide findings and caveats: Matching results from VDJdb favored anti-spike CD8 responses, leaving private and CD4 specificities undetected.

The TCR library protocol was used to attach unique molecular identifiers. These identifiers were attached to individual cDNA molecules. MiXCR, applied by TCRdb to the 5' RACE reads, yields one record per CDR3 protein. The repertoire has roughly 34,000 distinct CDR3 sequences, 5.5% to 7.5% of them found once; the top ten carry approximately 7.5%. The CDR3 runs to 16 residues. Per germline, CDR1 MDHEN and CDR2 SYDVKM. J was trimmed by 0 bases and V by 6 bases; bases with no gene match: 10. Worth noting for this clonotype: The antigen is undetermined.

What was sequenced was whole blood. This receptor was obtained from an adult who was a healthcare worker with PCR-confirmed SARS-CoV-2 infection or an uninfected control (not recorded which). The rearrangement joins TRBV28 to TRBJ1-1; 7 nucleotides line up with TRBD1. The CDR3 coding sequence is TGTGCCAGCAGCCGGACAGGACGAGCCATGAACACTGAAGCTTTCTTT. Translating it yields CASSRTGRAMNTEAFF.